This paragraph reports one TCR beta chain. Antigen unknown. This entry is derived from a study of T cell repertoires in cytomegalovirus infection. TCRdb re-analysed the reads in MiXCR, keeping a single row per CDR3 protein. Of under 200,000 distinct CDR3 sequences listed, 28% are singletons. With 3 bases clipped from V and 8 bases from J, the junction kept 5 bases outside the gene matches. This CDR3 spans 14 amino acids. Germline CDR1 and CDR2: SGHRS and YFSETQ. The study's findings and limits: Carriers of CMV plus the relevant HLA were identified by cumulative public TCR beta family frequency.

The sequencing input was PBMCs. The rearrangement joins TRBV5-1 to TRBJ1-2; 12 bases are a match to TRBD1. The receptor comes from a human donor in good health (CMV status not recorded). Some clones in this sample may be carry-over from other donors' samples. CDR3 region: CASSSGTGGEGYTF. The CDR3 coding sequence is TGCGCCAGCAGCTCCGGGACAGGGGGCGAGGGCTACACCTTC.